One TCR beta chain is described in this entry. Sequencing was performed with immunoSEQ multiplex PCR; in TCRdb, only in-frame clones are kept and a portion is missing. The repertoire holds 75,000 to 100,000 clones, with 88% as singletons. V lost 4 bases and J 7 bases, leaving 8 bases between the germline ends. This CDR3 has 12 residues. Germline CDR1 is MGHRA and CDR2 is YSYEKL. The sample belongs to a study of control samples from healthy donors and cancer patients. The chain recombines TRBV4-1 with TRBJ2-1; no definite D call. Specimen: blood. The TCR originated in a man under 40 in good health. The CDR3 region is CASSRDRNEQFF. The CDR3 DNA reads as TGCGCCAGCAGCCGTGATAGGAATGAGCAGTTCTTC.